The 27 T cell receptor beta chains given below trace back to one sample, sequenced in a study of regulatory T cells in long-lasting Graves disease. Building the TCR beta libraries relied on iRepertoire HTBI primers, and CDR3 regions underwent Arm-PCR. TCRdb fed the multiplex PCR reads into MiXCR, producing one record per CDR3 protein. The sample holds almost 350,000 distinct CDR3 sequences; around 19% are singletons and the top ten take over 25%. Time point given: persistent/refractory GD, antithyroid drugs over 5 years with positive TRAb. PBMC-derived RNA was used for the TCR library. This specimen was peripheral blood mononuclear cells (PBMCs), taken when the disease was refractory, from a patient treated with antithyroid drugs. Receptor source: a female donor with Graves disease.

This clonotype was seen once. A much bigger clone sits one base away, suggesting this may be a read error. The gene calls are TRBV2 and TRBJ2-7; D is ambiguous. Trimming left V 4 bases short and J 6 bases short, with 10 bases between. The CDR3 is made up of 12 amino acids. From germline, CDR1 is SNHLY and CDR2 FYNNEI. The CDR3 nucleotides are TGTGCCAGCAGTGCTGTCGCCAGCGAGCAGTACTTC. It yields the protein CASSAVASEQYF. Full variable domain (rest looked up from reference TRBV2 and TRBJ2-7): EPEVTQTPSHQVTQMGQEVILRCVPISNHLYFYWYRQILGQKVEFLVSFYNNEISEKSEIFDDQFSVERPDGSNFTLKIRSTKLEDSAMYFCASSAVASEQYFGPGTRLTVT.

CDR3 in amino acids: CASSQEPDRELDYGYTF. CDR3 sequence (DNA): TGTGCCAGCAGCCAAGAGCCGGACAGGGAGCTCGACTATGGCTACACCTTC. V is TRBV7-3 and J is TRBJ1-2; 8 nucleotides line up with TRBD1. The CDR3 spans 17 residues. J lost 3 bases, V lost 5 bases, and 14 bases had no gene match. Germline values: CDR1 SGHTA, CDR2 FQGTGA.

This clonotype was counted ten times or more. The chain couples TRBV6-1 to TRBJ2-2; D is perhaps TRBD2 (5 bases). Germline CDR1 MNHNS, CDR2 SASEGT. The CDR3 is 15 amino acids. V was shortened by 9 bases and J by 1 base, with 15 bases between the two germline ends. CDR3 coding DNA: TGTGCCAGTTCCTGGCAGCGGTTGAACACCGGGGAGCTGTTTTTT. It translates to CASSWQRLNTGELFF.

The chain couples TRBV12-3 or TRBV12-4 to TRBJ2-2; D perhaps matches TRBD1 (6 bases). The CDR3 length is 13 residues. Trimming stripped 6 bases from V and 5 bases from J, with 10 bases between. The CDR3 protein is CASRGGRTGELFF. CDR3 nucleotides: TGTGCCAGCAGAGGGGGTCGGACCGGGGAGCTGTTTTTT.

The rearrangement links TRBV7-2 to TRBJ1-2; 11 bases agree with TRBD1. There are 15 residues in the CDR3. V shed 4 bases, J shed 4 bases, and the junction held 5 bases outside the gene matches. Germline assignment: CDR1 SGHTA and CDR2 FQGNSA. This CDR3 reads CASSSRTGGIYGYTF. The CDR3 coding sequence is TGTGCCAGCAGCTCCCGGACAGGGGGCATCTATGGCTACACCTTC.

Worth noting for this clonotype: Likely a read error: the CDR3 ends without its conserved phenylalanine or tryptophan. No DNA is shown, since the ends of the CDR3 on it are uncertain; the CDR3 is the one TCRdb lists. This chain joins TRBV10-3 and TRBJ2-7; the table's D call TRBD1 went unverified against the DNA. Germline-derived CDR1 and CDR2 are ENHRY and SYGVKD. The CDR3 comprises 11 residues, both ends counted. CDR3 in amino acids: CAISDGGTANL.

V is TRBV6-4 and J is TRBJ2-1; 7 nucleotides align to TRBD1. This CDR3 is 13 amino acids long. Germline-derived CDR1 and CDR2 are MRHNA and SNTAGT. V was pared by 5 bases and J by 9 bases, with 7 bases of the junction left unmatched. CDR3 residues: CASSYLSGGEQFF. The CDR3, as DNA: TGTGCCAGCAGTTACTTATCAGGGGGTGAGCAGTTCTTC.

This chain joins TRBV5-1 and TRBJ2-1, with TRBD1 identical over 7 bases. The V gene's germline CDR1 is SGHRS and CDR2 YFSETQ. V was clipped by 1 base and J by 7 bases; unmatched bases: 8. This CDR3 contains 15 residues. The CDR3 here is CASSLISGTVNEQFF. CDR3 nucleotides: TGCGCCAGCAGCTTGATTTCCGGGACAGTAAATGAGCAGTTCTTC.

In this sample, this clonotype turned up many times. This sequence joins TRBV7-8 and TRBJ1-2; TRBD1 might be the D (6 bases). This CDR3 spans 15 amino acids. V was trimmed by 4 bases and J by 5 bases, leaving 17 bases between them. CDR1 and CDR2 from the germline V gene are SGHVS and FQNEAQ. CDR3 coding DNA: TGTGCCAGCAGCTCGTTACAGGGACTTGGTTATGGCTACACCTTC. Translated: CASSSLQGLGYGYTF.

This clonotype was detected ten times or more. The chain couples TRBV7-9 to TRBJ2-7; 7 positions match TRBD1. Germline V gene lookup returns CDR1 SEHNR and CDR2 FQNEAQ (reference sequence). The length of the CDR3 is 14 residues. J gave up 3 bases and V 5 bases, and 7 bases lay outside the gene matches. For the CDR3, the DNA is TGTGCCAGCAGCCTTCGGGACAGTCGCTACGAGCAGTACTTC. It translates to CASSLRDSRYEQYF.

This clonotype was found a few times. The V and J genes are TRBV7-9 and TRBJ2-2; possible D gene TRBD2, 5 bases. From germline, CDR1 is SEHNR and CDR2 FQNEAQ (reference sequence). This CDR3 spans 16 amino acids. Trimming took 2 bases from V and 5 from J, leaving 15 bases between them. The CDR3 DNA sequence: TGTGCCAGCAGCTTAATAGGGCTCGGGGATACCGGGGAGCTGTTTTTT. Translation: CASSLIGLGDTGELFF.

This clonotype was found many times. This chain uses TRBV19 with TRBJ2-4, with D possibly TRBD1 on 5 matching bases. Trimming shortened V by 6 bases and J by 6 bases, and 15 bases separated the two germline ends. CDR1 and CDR2 from the germline V gene are LNHDA and SQIVND (reference sequence). CDR3 length: 14 amino acids. CDR3 nucleotides: TGTGCCAGTAGGGGTATGGGGCTCGGAAACATTCAGTACTTC. The encoded protein is CASRGMGLGNIQYF.

The chain has TRBV7-8 and TRBJ1-5; 7 bases agree with TRBD1. Germline-derived CDR1 and CDR2 are SGHVS and FQNEAQ. The CDR3 spans 15 residues. The junction had 5 bases not matched to a gene; V was cut back by 2 bases and J by 4 bases. The CDR3 reads CASSLLDRINQPQHF. For the CDR3, the DNA is TGTGCCAGCAGCTTATTGGACAGGATTAATCAGCCCCAGCATTTT.

This clonotype appeared many times. The chain has TRBV29-1 and TRBJ2-7; D unresolved. The CDR3 is made up of 12 amino acids. V lost 2 bases and J 6 bases, leaving 11 bases between the germline ends. Germline lookup yields CDR1 SQVTM and CDR2 ANQGSEA. The CDR3 coding sequence is TGCAGCGTTGAAATTTCCCAACGCGAGCAGTACTTC. The encoded protein is CSVEISQREQYF.

The J gene is TRBJ2-5, the V gene TRBV7-9, with 10 nucleotides matching TRBD1. The CDR3 extends over 16 amino acids. The J segment lost 4 bases and the V segment lost 5 bases, leaving 10 bases of the junction unmatched. Germline V lookup: CDR1 SEHNR, CDR2 FQNEAQ (reference sequence). The CDR3 loop is CASSRLPRDRGETQYF. CDR3 DNA sequence: TGTGCCAGCAGCCGCCTCCCCCGGGACAGGGGAGAGACCCAGTACTTC. The full variable domain, its missing parts supplied by reference TRBV7-9 and TRBJ2-5, is DTGVSQNPRHKITKRGQNVTFRCDPISEHNRLYWYRQTLGQGPEFLTYFQNEAQLEKSRLLSDRFSAERPKGSFSTLEIQRTEQGDSAMYLCASSRLPRDRGETQYFGPGTRLLVL.

The chain couples TRBV4-1 to TRBJ1-1; 7 bases fit TRBD1. The CDR3 loop spans 15 amino acids. Germline V CDR1 and CDR2: MGHRA, YSYEKL. Trimming at V came to 2 bases and at J to 1 base, leaving 4 bases not matched to a gene. In DNA, the CDR3 is TGCGCCAGCAGCCAATCGGGACAGACGAACACTGAAGCTTTCTTT. The encoded protein is CASSQSGQTNTEAFF.

On this clonotype: An end of the junction differs from the germline gene, which may be a read error. The gene calls are TRBV7-9 and TRBJ2-5, with D possibly being TRBD2 (5 bases). Per the germline V gene, CDR1 is SEHNR and CDR2 is FQNEAQ (reference sequence). The CDR3 contains 15 residues. Written as DNA, the CDR3 is TGTGCCAGCAGCCTAGCCCCCAGACTTCAAGAGACCCAGTACTTC. This codes for CASSLAPRLQETQYF.

This clonotype was recorded at least ten times. V usage is TRBV7-2 and J usage is TRBJ2-5, with 8 bases matching TRBD1. The V gene's germline CDR1 is SGHTA and CDR2 FQGNSA. This CDR3 is built from 14 residues. The V gene end was trimmed by 5 bases and the J gene end by 4 bases; junction bases not matched to a gene: 6. This CDR3 reads CASSADRVGETQYF. In nucleotides, the CDR3 is TGTGCCAGCAGCGCGGACAGGGTGGGAGAGACCCAGTACTTC.

This clonotype has ten or more counts. The chain recombines TRBV28 with TRBJ1-5; 9 nucleotides match TRBD1. The CDR3 runs to 16 residues. The ends lost 3 bases at V and 4 bases at J; junction bases unmatched: 7. Germline-derived CDR1 and CDR2 are MDHEN and SYDVKM. DNA for the CDR3: TGTGCCAGCAGTTTGCTACAGGGGGCAGGTAATCAGCCCCAGCATTTT. Its translation is CASSLLQGAGNQPQHF.

This clonotype was detected ten times or more. This chain connects TRBV7-2 to TRBJ2-5, with 7 bases fitting TRBD2. V trimming: 4 bases; J trimming: 4 bases; junction bases outside the gene matches: 6. This CDR3 contains 14 residues. In germline, CDR1 is SGHTA, CDR2 FQGNSA. CDR3 nucleotides: TGTGCCAGCAGCTCCCCCCCGGGGGGAGAGACCCAGTACTTC. This encodes CASSSPPGGETQYF.

The chain uses TRBV5-1 and TRBJ2-2, with 8 bases fitting TRBD1. The germline V gene encodes CDR1 SGHRS and CDR2 YFSETQ. The CDR3 loop spans 16 amino acids. J was trimmed by 2 bases and V by 0 bases; bases with no gene match: 3. In nucleotides, the CDR3 is TGCGCCAGCAGCTTGGCCAGGGGGCCTAACACCGGGGAGCTGTTTTTT. Residues: CASSLARGPNTGELFF.

This clonotype was recorded a few times. The chain joins TRBV7-9 to TRBJ1-1; possibly TRBD1 for D (6 bases). V lost 5 bases to trimming and J lost 2 bases, with 9 bases between them. The germline V gene has CDR1 SEHNR and CDR2 FQNEAQ (reference sequence). This CDR3 is 13 amino acids long. DNA of the CDR3: TGTGCCAGCAGCCGGGACATAAACACTGAAGCTTTCTTT. It yields the protein CASSRDINTEAFF.

The chain is built from TRBV2 and TRBJ1-5, with D unresolved. The germline V gene has CDR1 SNHLY and CDR2 FYNNEI. The CDR3 loop spans 16 amino acids. Trimming shortened V by 5 bases and J by 3 bases, and 17 bases separated the two germline ends. The CDR3 is CASSPSAGADNQPQHF. The CDR3 DNA reads TGTGCCAGCAGTCCCAGCGCGGGAGCAGACAATCAGCCCCAGCATTTT. The whole variable domain, remainder taken from reference TRBV2 and TRBJ1-5, is EPEVTQTPSHQVTQMGQEVILRCVPISNHLYFYWYRQILGQKVEFLVSFYNNEISEKSEIFDDQFSVERPDGSNFTLKIRSTKLEDSAMYFCASSPSAGADNQPQHFGDGTRLSIL.

This clonotype was observed a few times. This chain uses TRBV5-1 with TRBJ2-4, with 8 bases that match TRBD1. This CDR3 contains 17 residues. V gave up 4 bases and J gave up 2 bases; unmatched junction bases: 11. Germline loops: CDR1 SGHRS, CDR2 YFSETQ. In nucleotides, the CDR3 is TGCGCCAGCAGCCAGGGTTATCAGGGGGCTTCCAAAAACATTCAGTACTTC. It codes for CASSQGYQGASKNIQYF.

The chain couples TRBV24-1 to TRBJ2-3; TRBD1 matches at 7 bases. The V gene end was trimmed by 4 bases and the J gene end by 0 bases; junction bases not matched to a gene: 0. The CDR3 runs 14 residues. CDR1 KGHDR and CDR2 SFDVKD come from the germline V gene. The CDR3 DNA is TGTGCCACCAGTGAACAGGGGAGCACAGATACGCAGTATTTT. Translation: CATSEQGSTDTQYF.

Ten or more counts support this clonotype. The chain has TRBV2 and TRBJ2-7, with a possible D match to TRBD1 (5 bases). The CDR3 contains 15 residues. Trimming removed 5 bases at V and 1 base at J, with 15 bases between. Germline-derived CDR1 and CDR2 are SNHLY and FYNNEI. CDR3 sequence reads: CASSLDSSVSYEQYF. CDR3 sequence (DNA): TGTGCCAGCAGTTTAGACAGCTCTGTATCCTACGAGCAGTACTTC.

The gene calls are TRBV6-2 or TRBV6-3 and TRBJ2-7; TRBD1 is a possible D gene (7 bases). This CDR3 has 16 residues. Trimming removed 0 bases from V and 7 bases from J, with 19 bases in between. CDR1 and CDR2 from the germline V gene are MNHEY and SVGEGT. The CDR3, as DNA: TGTGCCAGCAGTTACTCGACCAGGGGGGAGTCTGAGGAGCAGTACTTC. It specifies CASSYSTRGESEEQYF.